These T cell receptor beta chains were read from a single sample in a study of T-cell memory formation after mild COVID-19. A single record per CDR3 protein comes from TCRdb applying MiXCR to the 5' RACE reads. The sample yields roughly 250,000 distinct CDR3 sequences, about 16% seen once. Sequencing was performed on PBMCs or a T cell subset sorted from them (not recorded which). These receptors came from a man aged 18-30 years who had mild COVID-19 (a few samples of this study predate the infection). Cell type and time point are not known. The CDR3 runs from the conserved cysteine through the conserved F or W. The D gene is left open where the match is weak. Clone size, where shown, is once, few, many, or a class for clones that have expanded.

d_call j_call v_call clone_size cdr3_length cdr3_aa cdr3_nt
NA TRBJ1-2 TRBV12-3/TRBV12-4 NA 13 CASSFVAGVGYTF TGTGCCAGCAGTTTCGTCGCAGGGGTTGGCTACACCTTC
TRBD1 TRBJ2-4 TRBV4-3 few 13 CASSQDRDRGQYF TGCGCCAGCAGCCAAGATAGGGACAGGGGTCAGTACTTC
NA TRBJ2-3 TRBV7-9 few 14 CASSLLQGTDTQYF TGTGCCAGCAGCTTATTGCAGGGGACAGATACGCAGTATTTT
NA TRBJ2-7 TRBV18 few 15 CASSPFTGKVDEQYF TGTGCCAGCTCACCATTTACAGGGAAAGTAGACGAGCAGTACTTC
NA TRBJ1-5 TRBV4-3 NA 15 CASSQERSGNQPQHF TGCGCCAGCAGCCAAGAAAGGTCAGGTAATCAGCCCCAGCATTTT
TRBD2 TRBJ2-5 TRBV24-1 once 16 CATSDPTSGGGETQYF TGTGCCACCAGTGACCCGACTAGCGGGGGAGGTGAGACCCAGTACTTC
NA TRBJ1-1 TRBV5-1 few 15 CASSLGGRMNTEAFF TGCGCCAGCAGCTTAGGGGGGAGGATGAACACTGAAGCTTTCTTT
NA TRBJ1-1 TRBV4-1 NA 18 CASSPKPPGLTRNTEAFF TGCGCCAGCAGCCCAAAACCGCCGGGACTCACAAGAAACACTGAAGCTTTCTTT
TRBD2 TRBJ2-1 TRBV7-9 NA 12 CASSRLAGGLFF TGTGCCAGCAGCCGACTAGCGGGGGGTCTGTTCTTC
TRBD2 TRBJ2-5 TRBV5-1 many 16 CASSSSPTSASGTQYF TGCGCCAGCAGCTCAAGCCCGACTAGCGCCTCAGGGACCCAGTACTTC
NA TRBJ1-1 TRBV2 NA 15 CASSSGTAPDTEAFF TGTGCCAGCAGTTCCGGGACCGCCCCGGACACTGAAGCTTTCTTT
NA TRBJ1-6 TRBV29-1 many 14 CSVGWGKGNSPLHF TGCAGCGTTGGTTGGGGGAAAGGGAATTCACCCCTCCACTTT
TRBD1 TRBJ1-4 TRBV10-2 few 13 CASSRGQSEKLFF TGCGCCAGCAGCCGGGGACAGAGTGAAAAACTGTTTTTT
NA TRBJ2-3 TRBV7-9 NA 16 CASSPTRGGRADTQYF TGTGCCAGCAGCCCAACTCGTGGGGGGCGGGCAGATACGCAGTATTTT
NA TRBJ1-4 TRBV10-3 few 13 CAISADLQEKLFF TGTGCCATCAGTGCTGACTTACAGGAAAAACTGTTTTTT
NA TRBJ2-5 TRBV7-9 NA 13 CASSEGVQETQYF TGTGCCAGCAGTGAGGGTGTCCAAGAGACCCAGTACTTC
NA TRBJ1-3 TRBV9 NA 14 CASSLDRFANTIYF TGTGCCAGCAGCCTGGACAGATTTGCGAACACCATATATTTT
NA TRBJ1-1 TRBV7-3 few 13 CASSLDWGAEAFF TGTGCCAGCAGCTTAGACTGGGGCGCTGAAGCTTTCTTT
NA TRBJ1-4 TRBV6-5 NA 15 CASSYSMARGEKLFF TGTGCCAGCAGTTACTCAATGGCCCGTGGGGAAAAACTGTTTTTT
TRBD1 TRBJ2-2 TRBV5-1 few 14 CASSRQGDTGELFF TGCGCCAGCAGCAGACAGGGAGACACCGGGGAGCTGTTTTTT
NA TRBJ1-1 TRBV12-3/TRBV12-4 many 13 CASSFVDYTEAFF TGTGCCAGCAGTTTTGTAGATTACACTGAAGCTTTCTTT
TRBD1 TRBJ1-2 TRBV7-2 NA 16 CASSLRTGADNYGYTF TGTGCCAGCAGCCTACGGACAGGGGCAGATAACTATGGCTACACCTTC
NA TRBJ1-3 TRBV29-1 few 13 CSVEGLSGNTIYF TGCAGCGTTGAAGGCCTCTCTGGAAACACCATATATTTT
NA TRBJ1-2 TRBV20-1 few 12 CSGSAGDYGYTF TGCAGTGGGAGTGCGGGAGACTATGGCTACACCTTC
NA TRBJ1-5 TRBV7-9 few 13 CASIGQPVKPQHF TGTGCCAGCATCGGGCAGCCGGTCAAGCCCCAGCATTTT
NA TRBJ1-1 TRBV3-1 NA 15 CASSPQNLMDTEAFF TGTGCCAGCAGCCCCCAGAACCTGATGGACACTGAAGCTTTCTTT
TRBD1 TRBJ1-2 TRBV5-1 NA 15 CASSSSGTGNYGYTF TGCGCCAGCAGCTCGTCCGGGACAGGGAACTATGGCTACACCTTC
TRBD2 TRBJ2-7 TRBV6-2/TRBV6-3 NA 14 CASNPGGIGYEQYF TGTGCCAGCAACCCCGGGGGGATAGGCTACGAGCAGTACTTC
NA TRBJ2-7 TRBV12-3/TRBV12-4 few 12 CASSLQSYEQYF TGTGCCAGCAGTCTTCAGTCCTACGAGCAGTACTTC
TRBD1 TRBJ2-3 TRBV7-9 NA 14 CASSLDRTSDTQYF TGTGCCAGCAGCCTGGACAGGACGTCAGATACGCAGTATTTT
NA TRBJ1-1 TRBV11-2 many 13 CASSLTPNTEAFF TGTGCCAGCAGCCTGACACCCAACACTGAAGCTTTCTTT
NA TRBJ2-3 TRBV29-1 few 8 CSVAPQYF TGCAGCGTTGCCCCGCAGTATTTT
TRBD2 TRBJ2-2 TRBV7-7 few 16 CASSPTSGANTGELFF TGTGCCAGCAGCCCAACTAGCGGGGCGAACACCGGGGAGCTGTTTTTT
NA TRBJ1-2 TRBV30 NA 12 CAWSVGGAGFTF TGTGCCTGGAGTGTAGGCGGTGCCGGTTTCACCTTC
NA TRBJ2-5 TRBV4-2 NA 13 CASSQEVFETQYF TGTGCCAGCAGCCAAGAAGTGTTCGAGACCCAGTACTTC
NA TRBJ2-2 TRBV7-9 NA 15 CASSLWMDLAGELFF TGTGCCAGCAGCTTATGGATGGACTTAGCTGGGGAGCTGTTTTTT
TRBD1 TRBJ1-6 TRBV6-1 NA 17 CASSERDRGSYNSPLHF TGTGCCAGCAGTGAAAGGGACAGGGGGTCCTATAATTCACCCCTCCACTTT
TRBD2 TRBJ2-1 TRBV9 few 16 CASSVRGDLSYNEQFF TGTGCCAGCAGCGTGCGGGGGGACCTCTCCTACAATGAGCAGTTCTTC
TRBD2 TRBJ2-3 TRBV18 NA 16 CASSPTSGALADTQYF TGTGCCAGCTCACCGACTAGCGGTGCCCTCGCAGATACGCAGTATTTT
NA TRBJ2-3 TRBV7-8 few 13 CASSLSATDTQYF TGTGCCAGCAGCTTAAGCGCAACAGATACGCAGTATTTT
NA TRBJ1-1 TRBV5-1 NA 16 CASSSGGDVPAYEAFF TGCGCCAGCAGCTCGGGTGGAGACGTGCCAGCCTATGAAGCTTTCTTT